A single sample gave rise to the 30 T cell receptor beta chains below, sequenced in a study of shared clonotypes between healthy human individuals. The data were produced by immunoSEQ multiplex PCR, yet TCRdb's version contains in-frame clones alone and is incomplete. The data hold 1,400,000 or so clones, with approximately 98.5% observed a single time. Sequenced material: naive CD4+ T cells sorted from blood. The subset here: CD45RA+ positively selected. These receptors all come from a man younger than 45 in good health.

The V and J genes are TRBV28 and TRBJ1-5; perhaps TRBD1 as D (6 bases). This CDR3 is 12 amino acids long. Germline CDR1 is MDHEN and CDR2 is SYDVKM. The V gene lost 8 bases and the J gene lost 8 bases, with 13 bases spanning the gap. The chain's CDR3 is CASSPQGKPQHF. DNA for the CDR3: TGTGCCAGCTCACCCCAGGGGAAGCCCCAGCATTTT.

As to this clone: The sample carries other DNA sequences with the same CDR3. The rearrangement joins TRBV10-3 to TRBJ2-7; 10 nucleotides agree with TRBD2. CDR3 length: 12 amino acids. Trimming cost V 9 bases and J 3 bases; bases outside gene matches: 2. Per the germline V gene, CDR1 is ENHRY and CDR2 is SYGVKD. Here the CDR3 reads CAIRTSGYEQYF. Here the CDR3 DNA reads TGTGCCATTCGGACTAGCGGCTACGAGCAGTACTTC.

This chain connects TRBV5-6 to TRBJ2-7; the match to TRBD2 covers 9 bases. The CDR3 has 15 residues. With 0 bases clipped from V and 4 bases from J, the junction kept 5 bases outside the gene matches. Germline-derived CDR1 and CDR2 are SGHDT and YYEEEE. The CDR3 region is CASSLAQAGGYEQYF. DNA for the CDR3: TGTGCCAGCAGCTTGGCCCAAGCGGGAGGTTACGAGCAGTACTTC.

This clone was counted a single time. Other DNA sequences in this sample translate to the same CDR3. V gene TRBV28 combines with J gene TRBJ2-7; 10 bases are shared with TRBD1. Germline CDR1 is MDHEN and CDR2 is SYDVKM. The CDR3 spans 12 residues. J was trimmed by 5 bases and V by 9 bases; bases with no gene match: 4. The CDR3: CASRQGAHEQYF. CDR3 nucleotide sequence: TGTGCCAGTAGACAGGGGGCCCACGAGCAGTACTTC.

The V gene is TRBV27, the J gene TRBJ2-1, with a possible D match to TRBD1 (6 bases). With 5 bases removed from V and 3 bases from J, the gap between germline ends came to 11 bases. The CDR3 consists of 14 residues. CDR1 and CDR2 (germline): MNHEY, SMNVEV (reference sequence). The CDR3 loop is CASSPDSHYNEQFF. DNA for the CDR3: TGTGCCAGCAGTCCGGACAGTCACTACAATGAGCAGTTCTTC.

J is TRBJ1-2 and V is TRBV28; possibly TRBD1 for D (5 bases). Germline CDR1 and CDR2: MDHEN and SYDVKM. The CDR3 runs 15 residues. Between the trimmed V and J ends, which lost 3 bases and 0 bases, there was a span of 11 bases. CDR3 in DNA: TGTGCCAGCAGTTTTGTGGGGCCTGCTAACTATGGCTACACCTTC. It encodes CASSFVGPANYGYTF.

The V and J genes are TRBV18 and TRBJ1-1; D is ambiguous. The CDR3 runs 14 residues. Germline V CDR1 and CDR2: KGHSH, LQKENI. Trimming pared 3 bases from V and 1 base from J, leaving 9 bases between. The CDR3 DNA follows: TGTGCCAGCTCACCGTCTCCGAAGAACACTGAAGCTTTCTTT. Protein: CASSPSPKNTEAFF.

The chain combines TRBV28 with TRBJ2-7, with D perhaps matching TRBD2 (5 bases). The CDR3 is made up of 14 amino acids. Trimming took 3 bases from V and 2 from J, leaving 11 bases between them. CDR1 and CDR2 (germline): MDHEN, SYDVKM. CDR3 sequence (DNA): TGTGCCAGCAGTTTCTTCGGGAAAGCCTACGAGCAGTACTTC. Residues: CASSFFGKAYEQYF.

This chain links TRBV9 with TRBJ2-1; D possibly corresponds to TRBD2 (5 bases). There are 15 residues in the CDR3. Trimming pared 0 bases from V and 0 bases from J, leaving 7 bases between. CDR1 is SGDLS and CDR2 is YYNGEE in the germline V gene. This CDR3 is CASSVAGVSYNEQFF. CDR3 nucleotides: TGTGCCAGCAGCGTAGCCGGGGTCTCCTACAATGAGCAGTTCTTC.

The V call is TRBV9, the J call TRBJ2-1; TRBD2 aligns across 9 bases. The CDR3 runs to 15 residues. V lost 4 bases to trimming and J lost 4 bases; unmatched junction nucleotides: 6. CDR1 is SGDLS, CDR2 YYNGEE, per germline. DNA of the CDR3: TGTGCCAGCAGCTCTTCTCTAGCGGGGTACAATGAGCAGTTCTTC. This codes for CASSSSLAGYNEQFF.

The chain has TRBV5-1 and TRBJ2-5, with D unclear. The V end lost 4 bases, the J end lost 7 bases, and 17 bases lay between the germline ends. From germline, CDR1 is SGHRS and CDR2 YFSETQ. The CDR3 loop spans 14 amino acids. Written as DNA, the CDR3 is TGCGCCAGCAGCCTAACACCCTTGCGAGGGACCCAGTACTTC. Its protein is CASSLTPLRGTQYF.

Regarding this clone: The same CDR3 also results from other DNA sequences found in this sample. V and J are TRBV7-2 and TRBJ2-7; weak D call: TRBD1 (6 bases). The CDR3 spans 14 residues. V was cut by 1 base and J by 0 bases, with 7 bases left in between. Germline CDR1 and CDR2: SGHTA and FQGNSA. CDR3 region: CASSLGGRSYEQYF. DNA for the CDR3: TGTGCCAGCAGCTTAGGGGGGCGCTCCTACGAGCAGTACTTC. The full variable domain, its missing parts supplied by reference TRBV7-2 and TRBJ2-7, is GAGVSQSPSNKVTEKGKDVELRCDPISGHTALYWYRQSLGQGLEFLIYFQGNSAPDKSGLPSDRFSAERTGGSVSTLTIQRTQQEDSAVYLCASSLGGRSYEQYFGPGTRLTVT.

The V call is TRBV7-2, the J call TRBJ2-7; TRBD2 matches at 7 bases. V shed 4 bases and J 2 bases; nucleotides not matched to a gene: 20. The CDR3 is 19 amino acids. Germline V CDR1 and CDR2: SGHTA, FQGNSA. In DNA form, the CDR3 reads TGTGCCAGCAGCTCCATAAGTGTGGGCCCTAGCGGAGTGACCTACGAGCAGTACTTC. Amino acids: CASSSISVGPSGVTYEQYF.

V is TRBV19 and J is TRBJ2-1; possibly TRBD1 or TRBD2 for D (5 bases each). CDR3 length equals 14 residues. V was cut by 7 bases and J by 6 bases, with 16 bases left in between. Looked up from germline, CDR1 is LNHDA and CDR2 is SQIVND (reference sequence). CDR3: CASMGVYLGNEQFF. The CDR3 region has the DNA TGTGCCAGTATGGGGGTGTACTTAGGCAATGAGCAGTTCTTC.

The chain links TRBV7-2 to TRBJ1-1; no reliable D call. The germline CDR1 and CDR2 sequences are SGHTA and FQGNSA. The CDR3 is 13 amino acids. Trimming took off 1 base at V and 6 bases at J, with 9 bases between the two ends. CDR3 DNA sequence: TGTGCCAGCAGCTTAGAGGTGTATTCTGAAGCTTTCTTT. It is translated as CASSLEVYSEAFF.

This chain connects TRBV10-3 to TRBJ2-2; possible D gene TRBD1, 6 bases. The V end lost 8 bases, the J end lost 2 bases, and 15 bases lay between the germline ends. CDR1 is ENHRY and CDR2 is SYGVKD in the germline V gene. The CDR3 is made up of 15 amino acids. CDR3 DNA: TGTGCCATCCACCCCCACAGGGTTAACACCGGGGAGCTGTTTTTT. Protein sequence: CAIHPHRVNTGELFF.

V is TRBV29-1 and J is TRBJ1-5; possible D gene TRBD1, 6 bases. In germline, CDR1 is SQVTM, CDR2 ANQGSEA. Trimming cost V 4 bases and J 7 bases, with 20 bases left between them. CDR3 length: 15 residues. The CDR3 sequence is CSVAGGRGAGQPQHF. DNA for the CDR3: TGCAGCGTTGCAGGTGGCAGGGGCGCAGGGCAGCCCCAGCATTTT.

The V and J genes are TRBV7-9 and TRBJ2-4; 7 bases fit TRBD1. The CDR3 extends over 16 amino acids. In germline, CDR1 is SEHNR, CDR2 FQNEAQ (reference sequence). J lost 6 bases, V lost 1 base, and 9 bases had no gene match. CDR3 in DNA: TGTGCCAGCAGCTTAGGGGGGACAGCCGGTCTAAACATTCAGTACTTC. Encoded protein: CASSLGGTAGLNIQYF.

This rearrangement joins TRBV14 to TRBJ2-3; D uncertain. Germline CDR1 and CDR2: SGHDN and FVKESK. The CDR3 has 13 amino acids. V was shortened by 0 bases and J by 6 bases, with 7 bases between the two germline ends. The CDR3 region has the DNA TGTGCCAGCAGCCAAGACCCTGGGGATACGCAGTATTTT. This encodes CASSQDPGDTQYF.

The V gene is TRBV5-8, the J gene TRBJ1-5; D not certain. The CDR3 is made up of 15 amino acids. Germline V gene lookup returns CDR1 SGHTS and CDR2 YDEGEE. Trimming pared 4 bases from V and 7 bases from J, leaving 18 bases between. CDR3 DNA: TGTGCCAGCAGCCCGGGTGCGGTCGGGGTACAGCCCCAGCATTTT. As protein: CASSPGAVGVQPQHF.

This chain links TRBV21-1 with TRBJ2-1. TRBV21-1 is noted as a pseudogene. This CDR3 has 20 residues. CDR3 in amino acids: CASSKFVSSLPGTGYNEQFF. DNA for the CDR3: TGTGCCAGCAGCAAATTCGTTTCATCATTACCGGGGACCGGCTACAATGAGCAGTTCTTC.

The chain links TRBV19 to TRBJ2-7; no firm D call. Trimming stripped 3 bases from V and 2 bases from J, with 8 bases between. CDR1 and CDR2 from the germline V gene are LNHDA and SQIVND (reference sequence). There are 13 residues in the CDR3. The CDR3 sequence is CASSISYPYEQYF. As DNA, the CDR3 is TGTGCCAGTAGTATTTCGTACCCCTACGAGCAGTACTTC. The full variable domain, its missing parts supplied by reference TRBV19 and TRBJ2-7, is DGGITQSPKYLFRKEGQNVTLSCEQNLNHDAMYWYRQDPGQGLRLIYYSQIVNDFQKGDIAEGYSVSREKKESFPLTVTSAQKNPTAFYLCASSISYPYEQYFGPGTRLTVT.

The V call is TRBV14, the J call TRBJ2-7, with D unresolved. Germline V gene sequence: CDR1 SGHDN, CDR2 FVKESK. This CDR3 spans 12 amino acids. Trimming stripped 1 base from V and 5 bases from J, with 6 bases between. The CDR3 loop reads CASSQGWNEQYF. CDR3 coding DNA: TGTGCCAGCAGCCAAGGGTGGAACGAGCAGTACTTC.

The chain is built from TRBV6-1 and TRBJ1-2; no clear D. CDR3 length: 13 amino acids. Germline V gene data show CDR1 as MNHNS and CDR2 as SASEGT. Trimming took 2 bases from V and 4 from J, leaving 8 bases between them. This chain's CDR3 is CASSERDGYGYTF. The DNA of the CDR3 is TGTGCCAGCAGTGAAAGGGATGGCTATGGCTACACCTTC.

This chain uses TRBV5-5 with TRBJ2-2; 8 bases match TRBD1. CDR3 length equals 20 residues. Trimming removed 1 base from V and 3 bases from J; junction bases left unmatched: 17. The germline CDR1 and CDR2 sequences are SGHKS and YYEKEE (reference sequence). CDR3 sequence reads: CASSLRPGTGSNQYTGELFF. Written as DNA, the CDR3 is TGTGCCAGCAGCTTGAGGCCCGGGACAGGCTCCAACCAATACACCGGGGAGCTGTTTTTT.

The chain uses TRBV4-2 and TRBJ2-7; D is unresolved. Per the germline V gene, CDR1 is LGHNA and CDR2 is YNFKEQ. CDR3 length: 16 residues. The V gene lost 5 bases and the J gene lost 0 bases, with 17 bases spanning the gap. The CDR3 DNA sequence: TGTGCCAGCAGCTACCTGGGCGGTCTCAGCTCCTACGAGCAGTACTTC. It codes for CASSYLGGLSSYEQYF.

This clone has only one observation. The CDR3 DNA sequence: TGTGCCACCAGCAGCCGGGGGGGACCCTCCTACGAGCAGTACTTC. Translated: CATSSRGGPSYEQYF. J is TRBJ2-7 and V is TRBV15; 8 bases map to TRBD2. The CDR3 totals 15 residues. V lost 3 bases and J lost 0; bases outside the gene matches: 4. Germline-derived CDR1 and CDR2 are LNHNV and YYDKDF (reference sequence).

Remarks on this clone: This same CDR3 is encoded by further DNA sequences in the sample. V and J are TRBV18 and TRBJ2-7; 11 positions match TRBD1. Per germline, CDR1 KGHSH and CDR2 LQKENI. CDR3 size: 15 residues. The trim removed 2 bases at V and 0 bases at J, leaving 0 bases unmatched. CDR3 protein: CASSPGTGGSYEQYF. CDR3 nucleotides: TGTGCCAGCTCACCAGGGACAGGGGGCTCCTACGAGCAGTACTTC.

The chain links TRBV11-2 to TRBJ2-1; TRBD2 agrees at 13 bases. This CDR3 is built from 16 residues. CDR1 is SGHAT and CDR2 is FQNNGV in the germline V gene. V was pared by 2 bases and J by 10 bases, with 8 bases of the junction left unmatched. This chain's CDR3 is CASSLRGGLAGLEQFF. In nucleotides, the CDR3 is TGTGCCAGCAGCTTACGAGGGGGACTAGCGGGGTTGGAGCAGTTCTTC.

CDR3 in amino acids: CASSSGPHSYEQYF. In DNA, the CDR3 is TGTGCCAGCAGCTCTGGACCACACTCCTACGAGCAGTACTTC. The chain joins TRBV5-5 to TRBJ2-7, with D hard to call. The ends were cut back, 3 bases at V and 0 bases at J, with 10 bases in the middle. The CDR3 is 14 residues long. Germline-derived CDR1 and CDR2 are SGHKS and YYEKEE (reference sequence).